This T cell receptor (beta chain) was documented in a study of cytomegalovirus exposure and HLA in healthy donors (dated by TCRdb to about 2017). Notes on the research overall: An earlier analysis of more than 550 of the donors reported approximately 260 Gb of sequence data and 95 million to 120 million unique TCR beta sequences obtained from 150 million to 200 million T cells. Donor age, sex, ethnicity and CMV serostatus were collected together with the repertoire data. Using immunosequencing, the study profiled T cell repertoires from about 610 subjects and related those repertoires to cytomegalovirus serostatus. Class I and class II HLA loci were covered by the typing at four-digit resolution. All discovery cohort repertoires had been generated using a single sequencing platform. Among the approximately 420 genotyped donors, around 81% belonged to the genetic ancestry cluster associated with self-reported Caucasian donors. A later genetic analysis took genome-wide SNP genotypes for about three fifths of the 666 donors and used that subset as a discovery cohort. Among about 400 genotyped donors of the cohort, an average of around 250,000 unique TCR beta nucleotide sequences was sequenced per donor, of which roughly 17% were non-productive. Typing coverage varied by locus: roughly 620-640 donors for A, B, C, DRB1 and DQB1; 522 for DQA1; 600 to 610 for DPA1; approximately 490 for DPB1. To decide whether each TCR beta V gene segment behaved as functional or pseudogenic, an earlier analysis of approximately 590 of the donors relied on high-throughput TCR beta sequencing. Five DR-DQ haplotypes were handled as single units for association and clustering, since linkage in the cohort was strong. To predict cytomegalovirus infection status, the study combined high-throughput TCR immunosequencing, statistical association of individual TCRs with disease status, and machine learning. An early release covering over 500 HLA-typed donors comprised approximately 300 gigabases of sequencing data and around 85 million unique TCR sequences. In addition to the first cohort of roughly 670 subjects, a separate validation cohort of over 90 different subjects was used. The study aimed to test whether signatures of past pathogen exposure could be identified by cataloging public T cell receptors. The later analysis used no new phenotypic data to find candidate immune exposures, relying instead on TCR beta sequences and their occurrence across donors. To study patterns of TCR occurrence, a later analysis re-analyzed previously published TCR beta repertoires from just over 650 donors and added high-resolution HLA genotyping. Summary of the overall study and its limitations: Correlated functional status among segregating V segments might be attributable to linkage disequilibrium, but an unknown experimental factor could not be ruled out. Specific HLA alleles were associated with over 15,000 TCR beta sequences at a false discovery rate of 0.05 in a later analysis. Cytomegalovirus status was reported to be diagnosed by the classifier with high specificity and sensitivity in both the original and validation cohorts. A later genetic analysis reported fewer N-insertions in productive TCRs among donors in an Asian-associated ancestry cluster than the roughly 620-donor mean. According to a later analysis, TCR association rates differed among HLA loci, with DRB1 alleles showing the most associated TCRs and HLA-C alleles showing the fewest. In a later analysis, several top co-occurrence clusters were reported to appear linked to parvovirus B19, influenza, CMV and Epstein-Barr virus. Because HLA typing was missing for some donors at each locus, association tests included only the typed subset. Roughly uniform sequencing depth across donors was assumed in presence/absence analyses, although this assumption may not hold. Most TCR sequences were observed very rarely across donors, whereas some public TCRs were present in many individuals. An earlier analysis of approximately 590 of the donors showed that most TCR beta V segments appeared in productive rearrangements either about 87% or about 30% of the time, which broadly matched IMGT annotations. The 87-base-pair reads could not distinguish some IMGT-functional V segments, including TRBV6-2 and TRBV6-3, so those segments were excluded. In a later analysis, most CMV-associated TCR beta chains were found to appear HLA-restricted, with HLA associations seemingly driven largely by CMV exposure. The study gave a list of some 150 TCR beta chains associated with cytomegalovirus. The sequencing pipeline was judged likely to have produced a cluster of highly shared sequence variants as a technical artifact. A further reported finding was that TCR beta sequences accurately predicted the HLA-A and HLA-B alleles for most subjects in the first cohort. A later analysis found that HLA-associated TCR beta chains were more clonally expanded and had lower generation probabilities than equally common non-associated chains. When HLA alleles, especially DR and DQ, strongly co-occurred, TCR associations were difficult to assign to individual alleles. Because counts were too low, more than 15 rarely observed V segments, including chromosome 9 orphons, were left out of the earlier analysis of 587 of the donors. According to the authors, the approach could potentially be generalized to other disease states and immunological phenotypes. Only TCR beta chains were sequenced in this cohort, and the absence of alpha or paired-chain data limited detectable features. In vitro tests confirmed that a few of the cytomegalovirus-associated TCR beta chains recognize cytomegalovirus antigens. For the cohort, immune exposure information was limited to CMV serostatus. An association between a missense DCLRE1C variant and V-gene and J-gene trimming of TCR beta chains was found in a later genetic analysis and replicated in an independent cohort.

Receptor amplification or capture employed the immunoSEQ multiplex PCR assay. For the multiplex PCR, a mixture combining 60 forward primers for TCR Vbeta segments and 13 reverse primers for TCR Jbeta segments was used. The CDR3 region of rearranged TCR beta genes was amplified from genomic DNA with a multiplex PCR assay. The amplified TCR beta libraries were sequenced on the Illumina HiSeq System as 87-base-pair reads. The original methods were these. Across the 500 to 700 repertoires, a later analysis counted around 80 million unique TCR beta chains, around 11 million of which were shared by at least two donors. Raw reads were error-corrected and collapsed into unique sequences by a nearest-neighbor algorithm in which closely related sequences were merged to remove PCR and sequencing errors. To assign V, D and J gene segments, CDR3 sequences were aligned to IMGT reference sequences. For a sequence to be retained, a match of at least six nucleotides to both a V gene segment and a J gene segment was required. A rearrangement was called productive if the CDR3 had no stop codons and remained in frame with V and J, and every other rearrangement was called non-productive. Following IMGT convention, CDR3 was defined as the stretch from the second conserved V-encoded cysteine to the conserved J-encoded phenylalanine. In an earlier analysis of around 640 of the donors, sequences lacking an unambiguous match to a single V gene segment were excluded. An earlier analysis of fewer than 650 of the donors classified V segments as functional when productive rearrangements were above 56.7% and as segregating when the standard deviation between donors was above 5%. A statistical classification framework was built for diagnosing cytomegalovirus status from the catalog of TCR beta chain sequences. In a later analysis, V and J genes were assigned by comparing TCR nucleotide sequences against IMGT/GENE-DB human TR gene sequences. In a later analysis, CDR3 sequences and most-parsimonious VDJ recombination scenarios were assigned using the TCRdist pipeline. In a later analysis, every TCR beta chain was defined by the combination of its CDR3 amino acid sequence and its V-gene family, and reads without a unique V-gene family were dropped. As a way to deal with suspected cross-contamination and a sequencing artifact, a later analysis dropped hundreds of nucleotide sequences that were highly shared and had low generation probability. For each public chain, a later analysis derived a clonal expansion index from normalized ranks of inferred template counts within each repertoire. In a later analysis, generation probabilities were computed with a VDJ recombination model fitted to out-of-frame rearrangements, and the resulting probabilities were checked against IGoR. Hypergeometric tests were used in a later analysis to score TCR-TCR, TCR-HLA and TCR-CMV co-occurrence, with a repertoire-size bias correction applied to the TCR pairs. To estimate false discovery rates, a later analysis permuted the HLA or CMV assignments 20 times. In a later analysis, co-occurring TCRs were grouped using DBSCAN, with TCRdist sequence similarity added in when clustering inside HLA-allele-positive subsets. For co-occurrence clustering, repertoires with fewer than 30,000 or more than 120,000 public chains were excluded, along with a handful of repertoires with anomalous nucleotide sharing. Entries here come from immuneACCESS through TCRdb and include only in-frame sequences with V and J called. Some clones fail to appear in such tables; in the studies checked, an unresolved V gene covers under half of the shortfall, and the cause of the remainder is unknown. V, J and clone size are those of that table, while D and trimming were read from the DNA. In this sample the table shows 210,000 or so clones, about 87% of which occur a single time. 1% to 1.5% of the sample is in the top ten clones.

The cohort consisted of approximately 690 healthy bone marrow donors. Cohort members were all nominally healthy when sampled, although unrecorded immune exposures were likely present. The donor tested CMV seronegative, placing the donor among the approximately 360 seronegative members of the cohort. Every donor gave a peripheral blood sample, and the peripheral blood mononuclear cells from that sample were used for TCR beta sequencing. The Qiagen DNeasy Blood Extraction Kit was used to extract genomic DNA from the blood cell samples. Note on this clone: It has no known antigen specificity. Per-base qualities were not stored, and no clone one base away is much larger.

From the germline V gene, CDR1 is MGHRA and CDR2 is YSYEKL. Its CDR3 holds 15 amino acids, cysteine through phenylalanine. Of all the DNA, just the CDR3 is kept, 45 bases in frame from base 1. Compared with germline, V lacks 5 bases and J lacks 4 bases; bases without a gene match: 6. Recombination connected TRBV4-1 to TRBJ2-3; a stretch of 10 junction bases matches TRBD1. The receptor was isolated from a man aged 30 to 45 in good health and CMV-seronegative. The material sequenced was PBMCs. Here is the DNA: TGCGCCAGCAGCGCTCGGGACAGGGGACCAGATACGCAGTATTTT. Its translation reads: CASSARDRGPDTQYF.